These 11 T cell receptor beta chains share one sample of origin, sequenced in a study of CD8+ T cells in alopecia areata. cDNA prepared by RNA extraction and subsequent reverse transcription served as the template for sequencing. Only in-frame clones appear in the TCRdb table, and some are missing; sequencing was by immunoSEQ multiplex PCR. The sample lists about 110,000 clones, approximately 61% occurring once. The specimen was NKG2D-low CD8+ T cells sorted from blood. Every receptor here comes from a human donor with alopecia areata.

The CDR3 reads CASSYRQGTVLYGYTF. CDR3 coding DNA: TGTGCCAGCAGTTACCGTCAGGGTACGGTCCTCTATGGCTACACCTTC. V and J are TRBV6-5 and TRBJ1-2, with D tentatively TRBD1 (5 bases). The germline V and J ends were trimmed by 2 bases and 4 bases, with 17 bases remaining between them. CDR1 MNHEY and CDR2 SVGAGI come from the germline V gene. The CDR3 covers 16 residues.

The V gene is TRBV27, the J gene TRBJ1-1; 8 nucleotides agree with TRBD1. With V trimmed by 6 bases and J by 2 bases, 8 bases remained unmatched. This CDR3 region has 15 residues. Germline assignment: CDR1 MNHEY and CDR2 SMNVEV (reference sequence). In DNA form, the CDR3 reads TGTGCCAGCAGCCTGGGGGGACAGGCAAACACTGAAGCTTTCTTT. Translation gives CASSLGGQANTEAFF.

The chain links TRBV27 to TRBJ1-4; D is perhaps TRBD1 (5 bases). Trimming shortened V by 2 bases and J by 6 bases, and 10 bases separated the two germline ends. The germline CDR1 and CDR2 sequences are MNHEY and SMNVEV (reference sequence). CDR3 length: 14 residues. Here the CDR3 DNA reads TGTGCCAGCAGTTTAGGGGGGTTGTATGAAAAACTGTTTTTT. It yields the protein CASSLGGLYEKLFF.

CDR3 loop: CASSLFGGDYEQYF. The CDR3 coding sequence is TGTGCCAGCAGTTTATTTGGAGGGGACTACGAGCAGTACTTC. The chain carries TRBV28 and TRBJ2-7, with D perhaps TRBD2 (6 bases). The germline gives CDR1 MDHEN, CDR2 SYDVKM. The CDR3 sequence is 14 residues long. V lost 1 base and J 3 bases, leaving 10 bases between the germline ends.

The chain links TRBV27 to TRBJ2-5, with D maybe TRBD1 (5 bases). Looked up from germline, CDR1 is MNHEY and CDR2 is SMNVEV (reference sequence). CDR3 length: 14 amino acids. V was pared by 2 bases and J by 2 bases, with 9 bases between. The CDR3: CASSLHRPQETQYF. DNA of the CDR3: TGTGCCAGCAGTTTACACAGGCCGCAAGAGACCCAGTACTTC.

This chain connects TRBV13 to TRBJ2-7, with 8 bases fitting TRBD1. This CDR3 is built from 14 residues. CDR1 PRHDT and CDR2 FYEKMQ come from the germline V gene (reference sequence). V gave up 5 bases and J gave up 1 base; unmatched junction bases: 4. CDR3 sequence: CASSEGTGSYEQYF. In DNA, the CDR3 is TGTGCCAGCAGCGAGGGGACAGGATCCTACGAGCAGTACTTC.

The chain has TRBV28 and TRBJ2-4; TRBD1 might be the D (5 bases). Germline assignment: CDR1 MDHEN and CDR2 SYDVKM. V lost 7 bases to trimming and J lost 1 base, with 5 bases between them. The CDR3 runs to 12 residues. CDR3 region: CASTGAKNIQYF. The CDR3 DNA follows: TGTGCCAGCACAGGGGCCAAAAACATTCAGTACTTC.

This rearrangement joins TRBV7-9 to TRBJ2-7; D remains unclear. Germline CDR1 reads SEHNR; CDR2 reads FQNEAQ (reference sequence). Trimming shortened V by 5 bases and J by 4 bases, and 9 bases separated the two germline ends. CDR3 length: 12 residues. The DNA for the CDR3 is TGTGCCAGCAGCGGTCCCCGTTACGAGCAGTACTTC. Its protein is CASSGPRYEQYF. Based on the CDR3 plus reference TRBV7-9 and TRBJ2-7, the full variable domain is DTGVSQNPRHKITKRGQNVTFRCDPISEHNRLYWYRQTLGQGPEFLTYFQNEAQLEKSRLLSDRFSAERPKGSFSTLEIQRTEQGDSAMYLCASSGPRYEQYFGPGTRLTVT.

This chain uses TRBV16 with TRBJ1-4; D is uncertain. V lost 4 bases and J 6 bases, leaving 21 bases between the germline ends. There are 17 residues in the CDR3. CDR1 is KGHSY, CDR2 FQNENV, per germline. CDR3 residues: CASSRRIEVIGDEKLFF. The CDR3 coding sequence is TGTGCCAGCAGCCGTCGGATCGAGGTCATTGGCGATGAAAAACTGTTTTTT.

The chain has TRBV25-1 and TRBJ2-1; D gene unclear. CDR1 MGHDK and CDR2 SYGVNS come from the germline V gene. Trimming took 7 bases from V and 3 from J, leaving 16 bases between them. CDR3 length: 15 residues. The CDR3 sequence: CASTEWGPGYNEQFF. CDR3 DNA: TGTGCCAGCACAGAGTGGGGTCCTGGCTACAATGAGCAGTTCTTC.

CDR3 coding DNA: TGTGCCAGCAGCTTAGACTTGGACTCTAGGGGCACCCAAGAGACCCAGTACTTC. It specifies CASSLDLDSRGTQETQYF. This sequence joins TRBV7-9 and TRBJ2-5; tentatively, D is TRBD1 or TRBD2 (5 bases each). This CDR3 spans 18 amino acids. Trimming cost V 1 base and J 1 base, with 19 bases left between them. Germline V gene lookup returns CDR1 SEHNR and CDR2 FQNEAQ (reference sequence).